This TCR beta chain was captured by sequencing in a study of T cell repertoires in cytomegalovirus infection. Across the study: CMV infection plus the matching HLA type was flagged by public TCR beta signatures.

A few counts support this clonotype. Its cognate antigen is unknown. V was pared by 6 bases and J by 2 bases, with 12 bases between. CDR1 is SNHLY and CDR2 is FYNNEI in the germline V gene. The CDR3 totals 14 residues. General observations from the study: The cumulative frequency of public TCR beta families distinguished individuals who carried CMV together with the relevant HLA. Clonotype analysis showed dominance of the ex vivo response by HLA-C-restricted CMV-specific TCR beta clonotypes.

TCRdb reanalysed the reads using MiXCR and keeps one entry per CDR3 protein. Seen here are under 150,000 distinct CDR3 sequences, approximately 9.2% observed once, and the top ten hold about 9.5%. The rearrangement uses TRBV2 and TRBJ2-3; a weak D match, TRBD2 (6 bases). This clonotype was obtained from a human donor in good health (CMV status not recorded). Some clones in this sample may be carry-over from other donors' samples. The sample consisted of PBMCs. The CDR3 loop reads CASRAGRYTDTQYF. As DNA, the CDR3 is TGTGCCAGCAGGGCGGGACGTTACACAGATACGCAGTATTTT.